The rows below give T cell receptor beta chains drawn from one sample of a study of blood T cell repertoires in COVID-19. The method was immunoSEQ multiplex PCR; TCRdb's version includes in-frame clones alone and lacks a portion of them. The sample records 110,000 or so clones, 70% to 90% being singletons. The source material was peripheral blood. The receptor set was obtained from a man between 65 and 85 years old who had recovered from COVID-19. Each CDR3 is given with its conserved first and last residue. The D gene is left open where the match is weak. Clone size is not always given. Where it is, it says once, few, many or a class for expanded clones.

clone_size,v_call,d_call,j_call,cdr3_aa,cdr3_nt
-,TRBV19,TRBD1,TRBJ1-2,CASKKDRAYNANYGYTF,TGTGCCAGTAAAAAAGACAGGGCGTATAATGCTAACTATGGCTACACCTTC
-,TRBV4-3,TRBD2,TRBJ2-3,CASSQGDYPGGVDTQYF,TGCGCCAGCAGCCAAGGGGACTACCCCGGGGGAGTAGATACGCAGTATTTT
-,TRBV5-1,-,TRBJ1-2,CASSLDGANGYTF,TGCGCCAGCAGCTTGGACGGAGCGAACGGCTACACCTTC
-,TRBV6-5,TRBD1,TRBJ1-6,CASSKDRDSPLHF,TGTGCCAGCAGTAAGGACAGGGATTCACCCCTCCACTTT
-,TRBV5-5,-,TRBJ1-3,CASSLAPGPGNTIYF,TGTGCCAGCAGCTTGGCCCCAGGTCCCGGAAACACCATATATTTT
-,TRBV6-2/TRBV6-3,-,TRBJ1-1,CASSTPQLTEAFF,TGTGCCAGCAGTACCCCACAGCTAACTGAAGCTTTCTTT
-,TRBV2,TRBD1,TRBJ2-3,CASSEDRGLSTQYF,TGTGCCAGCAGTGAAGACAGGGGGCTAAGTACGCAGTATTTT
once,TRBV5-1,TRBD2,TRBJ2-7,CASSGTSGMRQYF,TGCGCCAGCAGCGGGACTAGCGGGATGCGGCAGTACTTC
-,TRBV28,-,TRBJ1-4,CASSLSTLGHNEKLFF,TGTGCCAGCAGTTTATCTACCCTGGGGCATAATGAAAAACTGTTTTTT
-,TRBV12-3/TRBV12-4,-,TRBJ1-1,CASTMRMNTEAFF,TGTGCCAGCACAATGCGTATGAACACTGAAGCTTTCTTT
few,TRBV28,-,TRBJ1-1,CAINPVNTEAFF,TGTGCCATCAACCCAGTGAACACTGAAGCTTTCTTT
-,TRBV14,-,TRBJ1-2,CASRDSRNYGYTF,TGTGCCAGCAGGGACAGCCGGAACTATGGCTACACCTTC
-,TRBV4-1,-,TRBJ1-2,CASSRSQTNYGYTF,TGCGCCAGCAGCCGATCCCAGACTAACTATGGCTACACCTTC
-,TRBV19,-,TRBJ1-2,CASSPTGGGHDGYTF,TGTGCCAGTAGTCCCACGGGGGGGGGACACGACGGCTACACCTTC
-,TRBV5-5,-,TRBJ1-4,CASSLTSANEKLFF,TGTGCCAGCAGCTTGACATCAGCTAATGAAAAACTGTTTTTT
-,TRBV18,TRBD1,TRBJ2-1,CASSTTARQGGSYNEQFF,TGTGCCAGCTCAACGACAGCCAGACAGGGGGGCTCCTACAATGAGCAGTTCTTC
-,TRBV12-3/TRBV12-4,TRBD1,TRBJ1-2,CASSRGQDYGYTF,TGTGCCAGCAGCCGCGGACAGGACTATGGCTACACCTTC
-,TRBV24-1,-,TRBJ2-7,CATSERQLYEQYF,TGTGCCACCAGCGAGCGGCAGCTCTACGAGCAGTACTTC
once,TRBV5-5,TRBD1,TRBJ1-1,CASSLDWDRPWVAFF,TGTGCCAGCAGCTTGGACTGGGACAGACCTTGGGTAGCTTTCTTT
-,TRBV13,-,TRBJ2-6,CASSSVTDSGANVLTF,TGTGCCAGCAGCTCTGTGACTGACTCTGGGGCCAACGTCCTGACTTTC
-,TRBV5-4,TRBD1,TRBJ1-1,CASSSQGIEAFF,TGTGCCAGCAGCTCACAGGGGATTGAAGCTTTCTTT
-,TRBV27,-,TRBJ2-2,CASSLGQGRRRNTGELFF,TGTGCCAGCAGTTTGGGCCAGGGGAGAAGGAGAAACACCGGGGAGCTGTTTTTT
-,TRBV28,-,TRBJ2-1,CASSLRGQQFF,TGTGCCAGCAGTCTCAGGGGTCAGCAGTTCTTC
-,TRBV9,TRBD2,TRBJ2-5,CASSVATLAGGQETQYF,TGTGCCAGCAGCGTAGCTACCCTAGCGGGGGGGCAAGAGACCCAGTACTTC
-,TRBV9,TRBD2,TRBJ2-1,CASSPGLAEGNEQFF,TGTGCCAGCAGCCCCGGACTAGCGGAGGGAAATGAGCAGTTCTTC
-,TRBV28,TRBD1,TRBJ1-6,CASSILKQGNNSPLHF,TGTGCCAGCAGCATCCTCAAACAGGGGAATAATTCACCCCTCCACTTT
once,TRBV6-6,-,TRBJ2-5,CASRDSRTSETQYF,TGTGCCAGCAGGGACTCTCGCACGAGTGAGACCCAGTACTTC
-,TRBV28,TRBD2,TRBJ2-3,CASSLSGTSGRLTQYF,TGTGCCAGCAGTTTATCGGGGACTAGCGGGAGATTAACGCAGTATTTT
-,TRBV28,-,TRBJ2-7,CASSLRSTDSEQYF,TGTGCCAGCAGTCTCAGATCGACAGATTCCGAGCAGTACTTC
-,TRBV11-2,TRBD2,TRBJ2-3,CASSPLRGRGGSDTQYF,TGTGCCAGCAGCCCTCTTAGGGGGCGGGGGGGTTCTGATACGCAGTATTTT
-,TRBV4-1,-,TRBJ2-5,CASSQEQSPRWETQYF,TGCGCCAGCAGCCAAGAACAGAGCCCTCGGTGGGAGACCCAGTACTTC
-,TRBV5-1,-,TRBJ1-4,CASSLQSGPRDRLFF,TGCGCCAGCAGCTTACAGTCAGGCCCCCGAGATCGACTGTTTTTT
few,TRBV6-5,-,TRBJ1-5,CASSYTGINQPQHF,TGTGCCAGCAGTTATACGGGAATTAATCAGCCCCAGCATTTT
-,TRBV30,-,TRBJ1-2,CAWQDSRDGYTF,TGTGCCTGGCAAGATTCCAGGGATGGCTACACCTTC
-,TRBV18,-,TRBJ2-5,CASSPDGGETQYF,TGTGCCAGCTCACCAGACGGAGGGGAGACCCAGTACTTC
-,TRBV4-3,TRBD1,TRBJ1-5,CASSQDLIRGTGDGQPQHF,TGCGCCAGCAGCCAAGATTTAATCCGGGGGACAGGGGACGGTCAGCCCCAGCATTTT
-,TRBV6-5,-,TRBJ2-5,CASSPPFRQETQYF,TGTGCCAGCAGTCCTCCCTTCCGGCAAGAGACCCAGTACTTC
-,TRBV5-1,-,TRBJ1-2,CASSSGQTNYGYTF,TGCGCCAGCAGCAGTGGACAGACTAACTATGGCTACACCTTC
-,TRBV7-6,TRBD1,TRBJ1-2,CASSLGTGLGYTF,TGTGCCAGCAGCCTCGGGACAGGGTTGGGCTACACCTTC